This TCR beta chain originates from a study of T-cell reconstitution after alpha-beta-depleted transplantation in children. General study findings and limits: Diversity and T-cell counts at one year after transplant derived mostly from new T cells. Several hundred expanded graft clones reportedly were the source of alpha-beta T cells about two months after transplant.

The authors prepared the TCRbeta library with unique molecular identifiers. TCRdb recomputed calls from the PCR reads with MiXCR, one row per CDR3 protein. The repertoire includes 450,000 to 550,000 distinct CDR3 sequences, over 10% of them detected once, and 11% to 15% sits in the top ten. About this clonotype: As yet, its antigen is unknown.

Germline V gives CDR1 SGHTA, CDR2 FQGNSA. Trimming at V came to 4 bases and at J to 2 bases, leaving 0 bases not matched to a gene. The CDR3 covers 14 residues. The rearrangement uses TRBV7-2 and TRBJ1-3; 9 nucleotides line up with TRBD1. Sequencing was performed on PBMCs, mostly from graft donor cells, taken 180 days after TCRalphabeta/CD19-depleted stem cell transplant. The receptor was isolated from a female patient between 2 and 15 years old who had a stem cell transplant for aplastic anemia, so the T cells may come from the graft donor. The CDR3 sequence is CASSWTGAGNTIYF. CDR3 coding DNA: TGTGCCAGCAGCTGGACAGGGGCTGGAAACACCATATATTTT.